Listed here are 15 T cell receptor beta chains from one sample, sequenced in a study of Ad26.COV2.S vaccination and SARS-CoV-2 variants. Treatment specified: around 19 received Ad26.COV2.S at low or high dose, single or two shots; 5 received placebo; per-sample allocation not given. It was on day 63 after the first vaccine or placebo injection that samples were taken. The data were produced by immunoSEQ multiplex PCR, yet TCRdb's version contains in-frame clones alone and is incomplete. The sample shows roughly 300,000 clones, about 88% of them seen only once. The sequencing here drew on peripheral blood, taken in a trial of Ad26.COV2.S vaccine versus placebo. The origin of the receptors is a person aged 18 to 59 who received the Ad26.COV2.S COVID-19 vaccine or a placebo.

V is TRBV2 and J is TRBJ1-5; unclear D gene. V lost 7 bases and J 7 bases, leaving 17 bases between the germline ends. Germline loops: CDR1 SNHLY, CDR2 FYNNEI. The CDR3 totals 14 residues. The CDR3, as DNA: TGTGCCAGCACAAGCAATGCCCGCGGGCAGCCCCAGCATTTT. Protein product: CASTSNARGQPQHF.

The J gene is TRBJ2-2, the V gene TRBV18; 7 positions match TRBD2. This CDR3 is built from 15 residues. V lost 2 bases, J lost 3 bases, and 3 bases stayed unmatched. Germline CDR1 reads KGHSH; CDR2 reads LQKENI. The CDR3 region is CASSPSSGDTGELFF. The CDR3, as DNA: TGTGCCAGCTCACCATCCAGCGGGGACACCGGGGAGCTGTTTTTT.

The CDR3 region is CASSLAGHRSSYEQYF. Written as DNA, the CDR3 is TGTGCCAGCAGCTTAGCGGGACACAGGAGTTCCTACGAGCAGTACTTC. The chain uses TRBV7-2 and TRBJ2-7; tentatively, D is TRBD1 (6 bases). Trimming pared 0 bases from V and 1 base from J, leaving 13 bases between. From germline, CDR1 is SGHTA and CDR2 FQGNSA. The CDR3 consists of 16 residues.

This chain connects TRBV30 to TRBJ1-6; TRBD1 matches at 9 bases. This CDR3 has 15 amino acids. V was clipped by 0 bases and J by 9 bases; unmatched bases: 6. Germline CDR1 reads GTSNPN; CDR2 reads SVGIG (reference sequence). The CDR3 spells CAWSVPGQGGSPLHF. CDR3 DNA sequence: TGTGCCTGGAGTGTACCGGGACAGGGAGGTTCACCCCTCCACTTT.

The chain has TRBV27 and TRBJ1-2; D gene unclear. V lost 2 bases, J lost 6 bases, and 10 bases lay in between. The CDR3 runs to 13 residues. The germline V gene has CDR1 MNHEY and CDR2 SMNVEV (reference sequence). As DNA, the CDR3 is TGTGCCAGCAGTTTAAGTGGGCCGAATGGCTACACCTTC. Translation gives CASSLSGPNGYTF.

The chain recombines TRBV28 with TRBJ2-7, with 8 bases that match TRBD2. Germline values: CDR1 MDHEN, CDR2 SYDVKM. This CDR3 is built from 15 residues. The ends lost 4 bases at V and 5 bases at J; junction bases unmatched: 10. CDR3 bases: TGTGCCAGCAGTTCCTTACTAAGCGGGAGTCACGAGCAGTACTTC. It translates to CASSSLLSGSHEQYF. The variable domain in full, with the rest retrieved from reference TRBV28 and TRBJ2-7, is DVKVTQSSRYLVKRTGEKVFLECVQDMDHENMFWYRQDPGLGLRLIYFSYDVKMKEKGDIPEGYSVSREKKERFSLILESASTNQTSMYLCASSSLLSGSHEQYFGPGTRLTVT.

The V call is TRBV30, the J call TRBJ1-1; unclear D gene. Germline values: CDR1 GTSNPN, CDR2 SVGIG (reference sequence). V lost 2 bases and J lost 2, with 9 bases in between. The CDR3 extends over 13 amino acids. CDR3 sequence (DNA): TGTGCCTGGAGTATGCAGGTAAACACTGAAGCTTTCTTT. It yields the protein CAWSMQVNTEAFF.

Turning to this clone: A much more abundant neighbour one base away suggests this may be a read error. Other DNA variants within this sample encode the same CDR3. The V call is TRBV20-1, the J call TRBJ2-3; D unclear. The CDR3 length is 11 residues. Germline V gives CDR1 DFQATT, CDR2 SNEGSKA (reference sequence). Trimming cost V 3 bases and J 1 base, with 2 bases left between them. CDR3 nucleotides: TGCAGTGCTAGTGGCACAGATACGCAGTATTTT. This sequence encodes CSASGTDTQYF.

This chain links TRBV29-1 with TRBJ2-1, with TRBD1 matching 8 bases. This CDR3 spans 12 amino acids. The germline gives CDR1 SQVTM, CDR2 ANQGSEA. Trimming at V came to 7 bases and at J to 7 bases, leaving 6 bases not matched to a gene. In nucleotides, the CDR3 is TGCAGCGACAGGGACAGGTCGAATGAGCAGTTCTTC. Translating gives CSDRDRSNEQFF.

V usage is TRBV5-1 and J usage is TRBJ2-3, with no clear D. From germline, CDR1 is SGHRS and CDR2 YFSETQ. Trimming stripped 0 bases from V and 3 bases from J, with 8 bases between. This CDR3 is 14 amino acids long. The CDR3 is CASSLAGITDTQYF. DNA of the CDR3: TGCGCCAGCAGCTTGGCAGGTATAACAGATACGCAGTATTTT.

The rearrangement links TRBV6-2 or TRBV6-3 to TRBJ2-3; 8 bases fit TRBD2. Germline CDR1 and CDR2: MNHEY and SVGEGT. This CDR3 is 16 amino acids long. Germline trimming cut 2 bases from V and 3 bases from J; bases unmatched to any gene: 7. CDR3 coding DNA: TGTGCCAGCAGTTACGGGGGACTAGATTTAACAGATACGCAGTATTTT. It yields the protein CASSYGGLDLTDTQYF.

The gene calls are TRBV6-5 and TRBJ2-1; 7 bases map to TRBD1. This CDR3 spans 12 amino acids. The germline V gene has CDR1 MNHEY and CDR2 SVGAGI. V lost 2 bases and J lost 16; bases outside the gene matches: 8. CDR3 sequence (DNA): TGTGCCAGCAGTTACGGGGGTGGGACAGTTTTCTTC. It encodes CASSYGGGTVFF.

The rearrangement joins TRBV28 to TRBJ1-6, with D unclear. V shed 6 bases and J shed 8 bases, with 8 bases lying between them. The length of the CDR3 is 12 residues. Germline CDR1 and CDR2: MDHEN and SYDVKM. CDR3 amino acids: CASSSGDSPLHF. The CDR3 nucleotides are TGTGCCAGCAGCAGCGGGGATTCACCCCTCCACTTT.

The chain combines TRBV12-3 or TRBV12-4 with TRBJ1-2, with 7 bases fitting TRBD1. The CDR3 has 13 residues. With V trimmed by 6 bases and J by 8 bases, 9 bases remained unmatched. The DNA of the CDR3 is TGTGCCAGCAGCCAGGGGGGAATCGGGGGCTACACCTTC. It codes for CASSQGGIGGYTF.

The chain joins TRBV27 to TRBJ1-2, with 8 bases identical to TRBD1. There are 15 residues in the CDR3. The V gene's germline CDR1 is MNHEY and CDR2 SMNVEV (reference sequence). Unmatched junction bases numbered 10, after V lost 8 bases and J lost 2 bases. The CDR3 bases are TGTGCCAGCGGTACGAGACAGGGGTGGAACTATGGCTACACCTTC. It encodes CASGTRQGWNYGYTF.